This TCR beta chain was identified during a study of blood T cell repertoires in COVID-19 (dated by TCRdb to about 2020). The study in broad terms: Collaborator samples came from the United States, Italy and Spain and covered acute and convalescent phases of COVID-19. HLA class I and class II types, where available, came from metadata supplied by the sample provider rather than from assay-based typing. Deeply sampled blood TCRbeta repertoires from subjects exposed to, actively infected with, or recovered from COVID-19 were included in the dataset. A freely available public database, intended as a resource for researchers studying the immune response to SARS-CoV-2, is where the repertoires were released. The samples were drawn from the first 160 participants of the ongoing ImmuneRACE study and from 1,254 subjects provided by 6 global collaborators. A de-identified subject ID, COVID-19 status, age in years and sex were almost always included in the sample metadata. The prospective study material was composed of cDNA or gDNA derived from T cells, B-cell-depleted T cells, or PBMCs.

From cysteine to phenylalanine, the CDR3 is 16 amino acids long. Only CDR3 DNA is held: 48 bases, read in frame from base 1. V has 0 bases trimmed and J has 6 bases trimmed; junction bases matching no gene number 9. CDR1 is given as SGDLS and CDR2 as YYNGEE, both from the germline V gene. What the research found in general, with its limitations: How much clinical and demographic metadata was included differed by source and by participant, and the metadata was provided uncurated.

TCRbeta CDR3 regions were amplified from genomic DNA by means of the immunoSEQ Assay, a bias-controlled multiplex PCR. The authors processed their data as follows. The number of nucleated cells in each sample was estimated by amplification of reference gene primers within the assay. To quantify the absolute abundance of each unique TCRbeta CDR3 rearrangement, sequence reads were collapsed and filtered. Productive Simpson clonality was computed per sample as the square root of Simpson's diversity index over productive rearrangements. TCRdb took over this immuneACCESS table, retaining in-frame rearrangements with V and J assigned. Such tables are incomplete; in checked studies, under half of the missing clones stem from an unresolved V gene, and the remainder is unexplained. The V and J calls and clone size are taken from that table; D and trimming were inferred from the DNA. This sample lists about 140,000 clones; roughly 80% were detected once. The top ten clonotypes cover 6% to 7.5% of the sample.

Collaborating institutions collected whole blood in K2EDTA tubes following their own protocols. For TCRbeta analysis, collaborators shipped samples as frozen whole blood, isolated PBMCs, or DNA extracted from either of those sample types. This clone appeared once. Which antigen it targets is not known. The record has no base qualities; no much larger clone is one base away. Sequenced sample: peripheral blood. The chain employs TRBV9 and TRBJ2-3, and TRBD2 matches 8 of the central bases. The TCR comes from a human donor in a cohort sampled during active COVID-19. Here is the DNA: TGTGCCAGCAGCGTAGCCGGTAGCGGGGCGTTCGATACGCAGTATTTT. Its coded protein is CASSVAGSGAFDTQYF.